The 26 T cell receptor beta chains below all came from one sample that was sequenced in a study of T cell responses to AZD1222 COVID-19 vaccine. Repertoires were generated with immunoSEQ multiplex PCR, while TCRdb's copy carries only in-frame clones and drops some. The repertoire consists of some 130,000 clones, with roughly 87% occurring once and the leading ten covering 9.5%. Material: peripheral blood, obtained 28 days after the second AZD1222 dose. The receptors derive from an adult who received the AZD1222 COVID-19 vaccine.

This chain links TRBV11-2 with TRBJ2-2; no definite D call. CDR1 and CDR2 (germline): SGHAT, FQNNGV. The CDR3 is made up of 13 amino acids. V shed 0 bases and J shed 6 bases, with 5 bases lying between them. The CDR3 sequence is CASSLDWAGELFF. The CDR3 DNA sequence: TGTGCCAGCAGCTTAGATTGGGCCGGGGAGCTGTTTTTT.

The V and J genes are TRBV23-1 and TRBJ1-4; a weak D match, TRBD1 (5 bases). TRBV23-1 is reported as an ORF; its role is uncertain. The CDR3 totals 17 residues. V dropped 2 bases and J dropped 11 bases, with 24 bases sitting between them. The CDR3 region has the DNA TGCGCCAGCAGTCAAATAGTTATAGGGCGGAGGGGTCGGAAACTGTTTTTT. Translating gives CASSQIVIGRRGRKLFF.

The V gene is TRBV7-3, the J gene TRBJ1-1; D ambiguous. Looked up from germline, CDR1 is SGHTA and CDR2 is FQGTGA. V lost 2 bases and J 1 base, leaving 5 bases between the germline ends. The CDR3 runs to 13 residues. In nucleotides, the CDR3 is TGTGCCAGCAGCTTATGGGAGAACACTGAAGCTTTCTTT. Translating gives CASSLWENTEAFF.

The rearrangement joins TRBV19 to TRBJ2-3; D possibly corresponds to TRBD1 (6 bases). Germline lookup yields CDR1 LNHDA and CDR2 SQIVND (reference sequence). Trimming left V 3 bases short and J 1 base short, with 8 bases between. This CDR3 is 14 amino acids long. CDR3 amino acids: CASSISGGTDTQYF. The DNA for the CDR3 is TGTGCCAGTAGTATTTCAGGGGGCACAGATACGCAGTATTTT.

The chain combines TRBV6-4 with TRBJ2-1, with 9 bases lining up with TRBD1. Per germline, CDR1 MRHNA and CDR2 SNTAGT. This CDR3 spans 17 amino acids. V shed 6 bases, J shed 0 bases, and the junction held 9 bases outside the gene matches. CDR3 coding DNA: TGTGCCAGCAGAGGCGGACAGGGGCCGGGCTCCTACAATGAGCAGTTCTTC. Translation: CASRGGQGPGSYNEQFF.

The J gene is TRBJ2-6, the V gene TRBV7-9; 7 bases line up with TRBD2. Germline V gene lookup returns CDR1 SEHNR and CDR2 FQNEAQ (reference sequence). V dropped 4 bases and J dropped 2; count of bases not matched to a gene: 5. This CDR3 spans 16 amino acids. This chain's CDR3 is CASSSLGGAGANVLTF. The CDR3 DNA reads TGTGCCAGCAGCTCCCTGGGGGGGGCTGGGGCCAACGTCCTGACTTTC.

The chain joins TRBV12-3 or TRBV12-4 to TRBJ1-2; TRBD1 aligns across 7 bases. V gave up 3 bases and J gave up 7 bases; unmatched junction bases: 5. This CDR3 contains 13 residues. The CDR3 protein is CASSFRQGSGYTF. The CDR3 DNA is TGTGCCAGCAGTTTTCGACAGGGAAGTGGCTACACCTTC.

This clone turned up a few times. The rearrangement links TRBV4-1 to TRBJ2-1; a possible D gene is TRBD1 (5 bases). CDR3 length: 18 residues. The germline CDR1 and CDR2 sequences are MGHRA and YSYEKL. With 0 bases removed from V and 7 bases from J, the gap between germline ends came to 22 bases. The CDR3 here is CASSQDLLYGSGLNEQFF. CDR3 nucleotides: TGCGCCAGCAGCCAAGATTTATTGTACGGGTCAGGGTTAAATGAGCAGTTCTTC.

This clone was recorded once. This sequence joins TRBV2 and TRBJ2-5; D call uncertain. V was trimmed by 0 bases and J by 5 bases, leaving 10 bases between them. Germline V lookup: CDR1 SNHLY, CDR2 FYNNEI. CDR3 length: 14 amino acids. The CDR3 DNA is TGTGCCAGCAGTGAAGCGCTTATGGGGGAGACCCAGTACTTC. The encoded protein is CASSEALMGETQYF.

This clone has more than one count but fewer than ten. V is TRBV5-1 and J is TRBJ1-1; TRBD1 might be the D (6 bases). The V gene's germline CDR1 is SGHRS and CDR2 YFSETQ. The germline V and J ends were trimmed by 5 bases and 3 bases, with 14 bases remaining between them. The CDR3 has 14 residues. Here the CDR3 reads CASRADSPYTEAFF. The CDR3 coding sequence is TGCGCCAGCAGGGCGGACAGTCCTTACACTGAAGCTTTCTTT.

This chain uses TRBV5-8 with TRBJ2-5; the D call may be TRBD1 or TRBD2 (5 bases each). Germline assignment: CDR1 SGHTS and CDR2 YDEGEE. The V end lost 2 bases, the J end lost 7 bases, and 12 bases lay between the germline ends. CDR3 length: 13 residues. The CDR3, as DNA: TGTGCCAGCAGCTTCCGGGACCCCCCGACCCAGTACTTC. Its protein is CASSFRDPPTQYF.

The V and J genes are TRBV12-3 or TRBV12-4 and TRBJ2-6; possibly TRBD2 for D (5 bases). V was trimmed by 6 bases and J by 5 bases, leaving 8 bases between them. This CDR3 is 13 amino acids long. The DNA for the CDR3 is TGTGCCAGCAGGGGGAGTTGGGCCAACGTCCTGACTTTC. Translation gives CASRGSWANVLTF.

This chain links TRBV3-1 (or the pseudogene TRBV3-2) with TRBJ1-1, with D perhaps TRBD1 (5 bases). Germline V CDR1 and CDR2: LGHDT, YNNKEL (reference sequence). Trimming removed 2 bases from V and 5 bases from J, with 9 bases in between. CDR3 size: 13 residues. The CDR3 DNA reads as TGTGCCAGCAGCCAACAGGGTGGGACTGAAGCTTTCTTT. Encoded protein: CASSQQGGTEAFF.

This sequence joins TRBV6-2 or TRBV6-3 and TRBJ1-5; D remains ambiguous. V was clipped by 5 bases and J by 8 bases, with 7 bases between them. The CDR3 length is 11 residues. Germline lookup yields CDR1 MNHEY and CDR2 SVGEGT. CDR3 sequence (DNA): TGTGCCAGCAGTAACGGAAAGCCCCAGCATTTT. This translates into CASSNGKPQHF.

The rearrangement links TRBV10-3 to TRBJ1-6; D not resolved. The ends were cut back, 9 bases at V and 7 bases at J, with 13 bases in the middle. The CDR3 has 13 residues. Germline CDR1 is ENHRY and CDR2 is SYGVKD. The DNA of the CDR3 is TGTGCCATAGATTCTGGTGGGAATTCACCCCTCCACTTT. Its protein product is CAIDSGGNSPLHF.

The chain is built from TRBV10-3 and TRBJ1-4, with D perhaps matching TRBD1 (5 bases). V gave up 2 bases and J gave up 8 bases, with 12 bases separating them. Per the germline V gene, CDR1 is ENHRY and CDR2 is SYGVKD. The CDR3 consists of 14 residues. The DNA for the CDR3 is TGTGCCATCAGTGAGCAGGGTGGGGGGGAAAAACTGTTTTTT. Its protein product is CAISEQGGGEKLFF.

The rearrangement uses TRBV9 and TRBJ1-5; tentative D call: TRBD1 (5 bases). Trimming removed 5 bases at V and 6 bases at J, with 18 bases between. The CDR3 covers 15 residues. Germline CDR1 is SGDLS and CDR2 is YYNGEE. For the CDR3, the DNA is TGTGCCAGCAGTCAATCGGGGGGACGCGGTCAGCCCCAGCATTTT. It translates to CASSQSGGRGQPQHF. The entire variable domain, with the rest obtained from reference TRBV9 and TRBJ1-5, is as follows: DSGVTQTPKHLITATGQRVTLRCSPRSGDLSVYWYQQSLDQGLQFLIQYYNGEERAKGNILERFSAQQFPDLHSELNLSSLELGDSALYFCASSQSGGRGQPQHFGDGTRLSIL.

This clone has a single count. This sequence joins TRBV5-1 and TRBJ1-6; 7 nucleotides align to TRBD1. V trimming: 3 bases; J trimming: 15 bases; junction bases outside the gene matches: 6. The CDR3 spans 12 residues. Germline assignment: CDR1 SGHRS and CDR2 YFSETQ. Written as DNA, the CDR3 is TGCGCCAGCAGCTCGACAGGGAGTTTCCTCCACTTT. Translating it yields CASSSTGSFLHF.

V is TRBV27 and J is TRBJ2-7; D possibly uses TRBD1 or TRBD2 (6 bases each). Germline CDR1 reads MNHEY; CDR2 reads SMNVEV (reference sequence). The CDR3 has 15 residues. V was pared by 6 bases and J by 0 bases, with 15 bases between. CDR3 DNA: TGTGCCAGCAGCATTCTGAGGGGGGTCTCCTACGAGCAGTACTTC. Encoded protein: CASSILRGVSYEQYF.

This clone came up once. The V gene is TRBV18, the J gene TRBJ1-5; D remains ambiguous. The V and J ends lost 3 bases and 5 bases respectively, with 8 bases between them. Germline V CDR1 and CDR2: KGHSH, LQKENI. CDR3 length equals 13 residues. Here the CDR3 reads CASSPPTDQPQHF. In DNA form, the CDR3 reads TGTGCCAGCTCACCGCCGACGGATCAGCCCCAGCATTTT.

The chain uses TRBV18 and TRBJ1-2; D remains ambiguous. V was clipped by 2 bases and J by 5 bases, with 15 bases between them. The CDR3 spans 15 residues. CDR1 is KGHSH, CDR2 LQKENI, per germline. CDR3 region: CASSPGPTSPYGYTF. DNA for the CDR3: TGTGCCAGCTCACCAGGTCCTACCAGCCCTTATGGCTACACCTTC.

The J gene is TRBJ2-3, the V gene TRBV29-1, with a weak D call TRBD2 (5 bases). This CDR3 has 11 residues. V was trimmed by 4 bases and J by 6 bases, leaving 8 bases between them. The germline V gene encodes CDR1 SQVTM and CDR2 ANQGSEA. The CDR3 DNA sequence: TGCAGCGTTGTGACGGGGGATACGCAGTATTTT. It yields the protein CSVVTGDTQYF.

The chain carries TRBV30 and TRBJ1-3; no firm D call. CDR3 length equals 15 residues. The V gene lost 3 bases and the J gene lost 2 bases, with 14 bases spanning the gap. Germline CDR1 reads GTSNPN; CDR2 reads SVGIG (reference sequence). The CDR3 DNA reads TGTGCCTGGAGCCAAGGGCCTCGTCCTGGAAACACCATATATTTT. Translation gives CAWSQGPRPGNTIYF.

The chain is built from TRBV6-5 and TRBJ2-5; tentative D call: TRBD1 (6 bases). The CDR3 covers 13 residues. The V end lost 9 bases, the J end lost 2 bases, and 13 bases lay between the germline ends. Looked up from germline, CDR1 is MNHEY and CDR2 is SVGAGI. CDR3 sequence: CASEQGWQETQYF. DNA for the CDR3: TGTGCCAGTGAGCAGGGGTGGCAAGAGACCCAGTACTTC.

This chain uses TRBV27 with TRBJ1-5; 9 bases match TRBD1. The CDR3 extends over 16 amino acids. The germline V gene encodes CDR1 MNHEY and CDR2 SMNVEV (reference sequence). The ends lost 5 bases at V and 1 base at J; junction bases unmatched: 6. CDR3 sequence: CASSPRQGVSNQPQHF. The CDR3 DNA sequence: TGTGCCAGCAGTCCCAGACAGGGGGTGAGCAATCAGCCCCAGCATTTT.

The chain's CDR3 is CASTIAGTGSTEAFF. The CDR3 DNA reads as TGTGCCAGCACCATTGCCGGGACAGGGAGCACTGAAGCTTTCTTT. The chain couples TRBV2 to TRBJ1-1; TRBD1 agrees at 9 bases. This CDR3 is 15 amino acids long. The trim removed 7 bases at V and 4 bases at J, leaving 10 bases unmatched. Germline values: CDR1 SNHLY, CDR2 FYNNEI.